The 4 T cell receptor beta chains below come from one sample, sequenced in a study of stem cell transplantation in POMP-related autoinflammatory disease. The table came from immunoSEQ multiplex PCR; TCRdb's copy has only in-frame clones and leaves some out. Of more than 20,000 clones in the sample, about 81% were seen once. The specimen comprised CD4+ T cells from PBMCs, sampled before stem cell transplantation. The source of these receptors is a human donor with POMP-related autoinflammation and immune dysregulation (PRAID).

The J gene is TRBJ1-2, the V gene TRBV5-1; unclear D gene. The CDR3 sequence is 14 residues long. Germline values: CDR1 SGHRS, CDR2 YFSETQ. The V and J ends lost 4 bases and 1 base respectively, with 11 bases between them. This chain's CDR3 is CASSPPLINYGYTF. In DNA, the CDR3 is TGCGCCAGCAGCCCCCCCCTGATTAACTATGGCTACACCTTC.

The chain is built from TRBV13 and TRBJ2-2; D may be TRBD1 (7 bases). CDR3 length equals 16 residues. CDR1 PRHDT and CDR2 FYEKMQ come from the germline V gene (reference sequence). Trimming cost V 3 bases and J 1 base, with 12 bases left between them. CDR3 residues: CASSLYRGGNTGELFF. The CDR3 region has the DNA TGTGCCAGCAGCTTGTACAGGGGAGGGAACACCGGGGAGCTGTTTTTT.

The V gene is TRBV9, the J gene TRBJ2-3; 11 bases map to TRBD2. The ends lost 0 bases at V and 5 bases at J; junction bases unmatched: 11. The length of the CDR3 is 18 residues. Germline V CDR1 and CDR2: SGDLS, YYNGEE. CDR3 region: CASSVGGVVAGGQDTQYF. The CDR3 bases are TGTGCCAGCAGCGTAGGAGGAGTGGTAGCGGGGGGGCAAGATACGCAGTATTTT.

The CDR3 DNA sequence: TGTGCCAGCAGACCGGACAGGGGGTTGTACGGGGAGCTGTTTTTT. The encoded protein is CASRPDRGLYGELFF. The chain recombines TRBV5-4 with TRBJ2-2; 10 bases fit TRBD1. CDR1 is SGHNT and CDR2 is YYREEE in the germline V gene (reference sequence). The CDR3 totals 15 residues. V lost 5 bases and J lost 7; bases outside the gene matches: 8.